The entry below gives a single TCR beta chain sequence along with its context. This clonotype was observed at least ten times. Its antigen is still unknown. Base qualities are missing; no much larger clone stands one base away. CDR1 and CDR2 are read off the germline V gene as SQVTM and ANQGSEA. Trimming takes 4 bases from V and 3 bases from J, and the germline ends sit 10 bases apart. Including the terminal cysteine and phenylalanine, the CDR3 comprises 13 residues. Only the CDR3 part of the read is kept: 39 bases, read in frame from the first base. Receptor amplification or capture employed PCR. The data were produced on an Illumina HiSeq 2500. TCR libraries were prepared with molecular barcoding, using unique molecular identifiers to normalize TCRbeta repertoire quantification. Starting from the raw public reads, TCRdb applied fastp trimming at Q25, assembled clones with MiXCR and retained in-frame beta chains. Each entry merges the rows of one CDR3 protein and shows their most common DNA and genes. This sample comprises roughly 200,000 distinct CDR3 sequences, about 6.3% of them detected only once. The top ten clonotypes cover 3% to 3.5% of the sample.

This entry is derived from a study of T-cell reconstitution after alpha-beta-depleted transplantation in children listed by TCRdb under 2016. The study in broad terms: T-cell immune reconstitution after TCRalphabeta/CD19-depleted allogeneic hematopoietic cell transplantation in children was quantitatively tracked in the study by means of TCR repertoire profiling.

This sequence originates from a human donor who donated a stem cell graft to a child with Wiskott-Aldrich syndrome. The chain employs TRBV29-1 and TRBJ2-1; matching of 5 bases hints at TRBD1 as the D gene. Source: PBMCs from the stem cell graft donor, taken from the stem cell graft. CDR3 sequence: CSVAQELYNEQFF. Read as DNA, the sequence is TGCAGCGTTGCACAGGAACTCTACAATGAGCAGTTCTTC.